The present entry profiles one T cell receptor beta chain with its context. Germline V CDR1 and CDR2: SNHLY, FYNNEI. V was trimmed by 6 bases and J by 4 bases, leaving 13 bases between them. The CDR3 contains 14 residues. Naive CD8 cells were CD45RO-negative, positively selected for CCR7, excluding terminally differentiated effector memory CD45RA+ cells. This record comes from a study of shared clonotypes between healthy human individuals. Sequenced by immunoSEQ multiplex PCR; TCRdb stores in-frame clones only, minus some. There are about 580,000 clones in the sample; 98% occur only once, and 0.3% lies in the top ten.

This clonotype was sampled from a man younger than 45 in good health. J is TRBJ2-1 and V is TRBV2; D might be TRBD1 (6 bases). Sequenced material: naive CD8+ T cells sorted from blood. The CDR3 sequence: CASRGAGAYNEQFF. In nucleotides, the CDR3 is TGTGCCAGCAGGGGAGCAGGGGCGTACAATGAGCAGTTCTTC.